This TCR beta chain was captured by sequencing in a study of cytomegalovirus exposure and HLA in healthy donors. About this clone itself: As yet, its antigen is unknown.

Study results and caveats: Researchers reported in a later analysis that a missense DCLRE1C variant was tied to TCR beta V- and J-gene trimming. A later analysis revealed that TCR association rates differed between HLA loci, peaking at DRB1 and bottoming out at HLA-C.

The CDR3 length is 14 residues. V dropped 3 bases and J dropped 3 bases, with 14 bases sitting between them. Germline assignment: CDR1 SQVTM and CDR2 ANQGSEA. With 60 Vbeta and 13 Jbeta primers, the PCR was carried out. The assay was immunoSEQ multiplex PCR, and TCRdb's table has in-frame clones only and misses some. The table has 250,000 to 350,000 clones, 86% seen once; the top ten hold 3.5% to 4%. This receptor was taken from a man aged 40-49 years in good health and CMV-seropositive. The rearrangement uses TRBV29-1 and TRBJ2-5; a weak D match, TRBD1 (5 bases). The sample comprised PBMCs. The chain's CDR3 is CSVDSRAGEETQYF. In DNA, the CDR3 is TGCAGCGTTGATAGCAGGGCAGGTGAAGAGACCCAGTACTTC.